This T cell receptor (beta chain) stems from a study of TIL therapy for anti-PD-1-resistant metastatic lung cancer. Study context: Patients had a median age of approximately 50 years (range roughly 35-85). Several tumors were EGFR-mutant and two were ALK-rearranged.

The time point: pre-treatment sample, taken before nivolumab and TIL therapy. Tumor tissue came from excised metastases, mostly pleural nodules or supraclavicular lymph nodes. Concerning this clone itself: What it recognizes is unknown.

The CDR3 extends over 16 amino acids. Germline lookup yields CDR1 MNHNY and CDR2 SVGAGI (reference sequence). V shed 6 bases and J 3 bases; nucleotides not matched to a gene: 10. Notes on the study in general: Many TIL product clones were absent from baseline tumor, suggesting clonal contraction. Compared with baseline intratumoral T cells, expanded TIL cultures were more clonal and less diverse (about 6% vs 30%).

This was the immunoSEQ v3 assay. The repertoire was sequenced with immunoSEQ multiplex PCR; TCRdb's copy has only in-frame clones and lacks some. The sample has more than 5,500 clones; roughly two thirds are singletons. V usage is TRBV6-6 and J usage is TRBJ1-2, with 10 bases that match TRBD1. Sequences were derived from tumor tissue, sampled at baseline. This TCR was sampled from a person between 30 and 79 years old with non-small cell lung cancer. DNA of the CDR3: TGTGCCAGCAGGGGAACCGACAGGGGGCCCTACTATGGCTACACCTTC. Translation: CASRGTDRGPYYGYTF.